This T cell receptor beta chain was sequenced in a study of T cells in Graves' hyperthyroidism and ophthalmopathy. Findings and limits, study-wide: Blood samples included most of the expanded thyroid clonotypes exceeding 0.001.

This clonotype has a count of ten or more. Its antigen is not known. Amplified regions were TCR beta CDR3 sequences from RNA transcripts. First-round RT-PCR targeting the TCR CDR3 was performed with the HTBI primer set. TCRdb passed the multiplex PCR reads through MiXCR, listing each CDR3 protein once. The table records roughly 750,000 distinct CDR3 sequences, roughly 15% of them present only once. Subjects aged 18 to 65 presented with newly diagnosed hyperthyroidism of less than 2 months' duration. Patients with uncontrolled infections, other autoimmune diseases, pregnancy or lactation were excluded. This sample holds PBMCs from around 9.9 ml fresh peripheral blood. The CDR3 runs 14 residues. The germline V and J ends were trimmed by 5 bases and 1 base, with 12 bases remaining between them. CDR1 and CDR2 from the germline V gene are SGHVS and FQNEAQ.

The source material was blood. The TCR comes from a man aged 18 to 30 with Graves' hyperthyroidism. The chain joins TRBV7-8 to TRBJ2-7; D might be TRBD2 (6 bases). The CDR3 here is CASSPRTISYEQYF. In nucleotides, the CDR3 is TGTGCCAGCAGCCCTCGGACTATATCCTACGAGCAGTACTTC.